This TCR beta chain was sequenced for a study of shared clonotypes between healthy human individuals (dated by TCRdb to about 2020). Regarding the research as a whole: The cohort included a few men and two women between 18 and 49 years of age. To estimate repertoire size and how much clonotypes are shared between individuals, the study performed deep sequencing of blood TCR repertoires from about 5 healthy adults. Different laboratories and diverse techniques were used to prepare libraries and sequence TCR repertoires, to increase sequencing depth and limit assay-specific biases. For each donor, three plates each were used for CD4 naive and CD4 memory, two plates were used for CD8 naive, and one plate was used for CD8 memory. Per donor, leukapheresis produced somewhere between about 0.94 and 9 billion PBMCs. Study-wide findings and limitations: Larger estimated clonotype richness was generally found for naive subsets than for memory subsets. Sampling was restricted to blood, and TCR repertoires in tissue are likely to differ from TCR repertoires in blood. Because the study included only a small number of donors, the genetic and exposure-history diversity represented was limited. Pairwise subsampling led to the expectation that sequencing depth would affect the degree of clonotype sharing among donors. Sharing across a handful of donors was observed for 5% to 6.5% of naive CD4, over 3% of naive CD8, 2% to 2.5% of memory CD4, and around 0.4% of memory CD8 clonotypes. Rarefaction of sorted-subset datasets indicated incomplete sequencing despite the large sequencing depth. Clonotypes shared by all four sorted-subset donors showed higher generation probabilities than non-shared clonotypes.

On this clone: Its antigen is currently not known. The input lacks base qualities; no much larger clone sits a single base away.

Using the deep immunoSEQ assay, multiplex PCR amplified TCR CDR3 regions from genomic DNA. Extracted genomic DNA from each cell subset was distributed evenly across all wells of several immunoSEQ 96-well plates, and each plate was treated as a replicate. For sorted subsets, roughly 0.2 ug genomic DNA, equal to 30,000 or so T cell genomes, was loaded into each replicate PCR. Purified libraries were quantified with a Qubit 3.0 fluorometer, sized on a Bioanalyzer 2100, and re-quantified with the KAPA Library Quantification kit. A separate single-read 150-cycle Illumina NextSeq 550 flow cell was used to sequence each immunoSEQ 96-well plate. In the original analysis: Because the immunoSEQ output held only junctional sequences and lacked quality scores, the filtering could not match the filtering applied to full-length reads. Sequences were annotated with PyIR, a Python wrapper for IgBLAST v1.9, using IMGT germline references to assign V/J genes and CDR3. Reads were removed for weak V/J assignments (E-value above 1e-6), missing CDR3, stop codons, out-of-frame junctions, or ambiguous translated residues. V3J clonotypes were defined as sequences sharing an identical inferred V gene, J gene, and CDR3 amino acid sequence. Percentage overlap between repertoires was computed as shared unique clonotypes divided by the size of the smaller repertoire. Repertoire richness was assessed with RTK rarefaction, the Chao1 estimator, and Recon v2.1 estimates of unobserved clonotypes. Generation probabilities for all TCRbeta clonotypes obtained by the gDNA method from several donors were computed using OLGA. Sourced from immuneACCESS, this table was stored by TCRdb with only in-frame sequences that have V and J called. A share of the clones is absent; for the studies checked, an unresolved V gene accounts for under half, and the remainder has no known explanation. V and J calls and clone size are copied from that table; D and trimming were computed from the DNA. The sample table contains some 980,000 clones; only one count was recorded for around three quarters of them. The top ten clonotypes cover approximately 1.5% of the sample.

From V the trimming removes 4 bases and from J it removes 10 bases, while the gene matches leave 11 bases of the junction unaccounted for. Sequences LNHDA (CDR1) and SQIVND (CDR2) are obtained from the germline V gene (reference sequence). From the cysteine through the phenylalanine, the CDR3 covers 16 amino acids. CDR3 DNA only is kept here, 48 bases in frame from base 1. The donors were healthy, HIV-negative adults who had no recently reported acute infections or vaccinations. Only Caucasian adults living in Nashville, Tennessee, USA were represented among the donors. CD4+ T cells were enriched through magnetic negative selection, after which naive cells were positively selected on CD45RA and the remaining negative fraction served as the memory subset. Blood was collected by leukapheresis, and PBMCs were isolated by Ficoll-Histopaque density gradient centrifugation and then cryopreserved in liquid nitrogen vapor phase. Analytical flow cytometry was used to check the purity and quantity of each magnetically sorted T cell population. From each sorted fraction, genomic DNA was isolated and quantified by UV absorbance on a Nanodrop 2000c.

The sequencing sample was made of memory CD4+ T cells sorted from blood. The sample's cell subset or site, from its label and the paper: CD45RA-negative fraction. This sequence was found in a man aged 18 to 35 in good health. This chain is built from TRBV19 and TRBJ1-6; a stretch of 9 junction bases matches TRBD1. The DNA reads TGTGCCAGTAGTAACCTAAGGACAGGGGTCTTCTCACCCCTCCACTTT. It specifies CASSNLRTGVFSPLHF.